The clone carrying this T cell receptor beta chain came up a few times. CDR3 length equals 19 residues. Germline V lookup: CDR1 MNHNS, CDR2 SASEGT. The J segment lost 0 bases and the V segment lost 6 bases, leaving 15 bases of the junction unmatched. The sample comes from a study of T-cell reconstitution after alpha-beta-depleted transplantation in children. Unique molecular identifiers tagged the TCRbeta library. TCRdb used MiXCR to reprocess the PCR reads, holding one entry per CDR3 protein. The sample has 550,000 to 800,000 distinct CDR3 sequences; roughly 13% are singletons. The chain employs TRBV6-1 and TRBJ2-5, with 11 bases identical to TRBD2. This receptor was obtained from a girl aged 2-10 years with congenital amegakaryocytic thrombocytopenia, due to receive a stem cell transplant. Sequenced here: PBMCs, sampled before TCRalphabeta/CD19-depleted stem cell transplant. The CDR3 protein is CASRSTGLAAWEYQETQYF. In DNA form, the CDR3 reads TGTGCCAGCAGATCAACGGGACTAGCGGCTTGGGAGTACCAAGAGACCCAGTACTTC.